Included here is one T cell receptor (beta chain) sequence, with context. Fresh peripheral blood, under 13 ml, was the source of the PBMCs. This entry is derived from a study of T cells in Graves' hyperthyroidism and ophthalmopathy. The V and J ends lost 4 bases and 3 bases respectively, with 17 bases between them. The CDR3 extends over 15 amino acids. Germline CDR1 DFQATT, CDR2 SNEGSKA (reference sequence). The TCR beta CDR3 regions underwent amplification using RNA transcripts as the source. TCR CDR3 underwent first-round RT-PCR with the HTBI primer set. Each CDR3 protein is one row after TCRdb ran MiXCR on the multiplex PCR reads. The sample has about 380,000 distinct CDR3 sequences, roughly 14% seen once.

This chain links TRBV20-1 with TRBJ2-3, with D perhaps TRBD2 (5 bases). This receptor was identified in a man between 25 and 39 years old with Graves' hyperthyroidism that later progressed to Graves' ophthalmopathy. The sample consisted of blood. The chain's CDR3 is CSATYSASRTDTQYF. The CDR3 bases are TGCAGTGCTACATATAGCGCGAGTCGGACAGATACGCAGTATTTT.